What follows is one T cell receptor beta chain and its context. The data belong to a study of CD8 T cells in Susac syndrome. J gave up 4 bases and V 0 bases, and 2 bases lay outside the gene matches. Germline values: CDR1 SGHAT, CDR2 FQNNGV. This CDR3 has 15 amino acids. CD8+ and CD4+ blood T cells underwent TCR beta sequencing. With random hexamers, about 0.45 to 1 ug RNA was reverse transcribed. TCRdb passed the immunoSEQ multiplex PCR reads through MiXCR, listing each CDR3 protein once. Here the sample spans 150,000 to 200,000 distinct CDR3 sequences, roughly 94% being singletons. This TCR was recovered from a human donor with Susac syndrome. The chain carries TRBV11-2 and TRBJ2-1; TRBD2 agrees at 8 bases. The sequenced sample consisted of CD4+ T cells from PBMCs. CDR3: CASSLERGAYNEQFF. The CDR3, as DNA: TGTGCCAGCAGCTTAGAGCGGGGGGCGTACAATGAGCAGTTCTTC. Full variable domain (rest looked up from reference TRBV11-2 and TRBJ2-1): EAGVAQSPRYKIIEKRQSVAFWCNPISGHATLYWYQQILGQGPKLLIQFQNNGVVDDSQLPKDRFSAERLKGVDSTLKIQPAKLEDSAVYLCASSLERGAYNEQFFGPGTRLTVL.